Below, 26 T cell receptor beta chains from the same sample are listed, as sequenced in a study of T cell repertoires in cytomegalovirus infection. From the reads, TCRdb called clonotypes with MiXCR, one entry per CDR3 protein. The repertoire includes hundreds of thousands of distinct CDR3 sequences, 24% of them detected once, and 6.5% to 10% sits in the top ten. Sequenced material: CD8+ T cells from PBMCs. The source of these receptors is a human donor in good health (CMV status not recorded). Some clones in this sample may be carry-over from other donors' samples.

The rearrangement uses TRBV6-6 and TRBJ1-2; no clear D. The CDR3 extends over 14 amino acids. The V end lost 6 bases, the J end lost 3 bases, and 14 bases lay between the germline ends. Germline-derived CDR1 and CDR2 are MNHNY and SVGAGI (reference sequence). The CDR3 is CASSLEEGDYGYTF. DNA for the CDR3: TGTGCCAGCAGCTTAGAGGAGGGCGACTATGGCTACACCTTC.

CDR3: CSLLSAVQETQYF. CDR3 nucleotide sequence: TGCAGCCTCCTGTCGGCAGTTCAAGAGACCCAGTACTTC. This chain joins TRBV29-1 and TRBJ2-5; D gene unclear. The CDR3 spans 13 residues. V lost 8 bases to trimming and J lost 2 bases, with 15 bases between them. CDR1 and CDR2 from the germline V gene are SQVTM and ANQGSEA.

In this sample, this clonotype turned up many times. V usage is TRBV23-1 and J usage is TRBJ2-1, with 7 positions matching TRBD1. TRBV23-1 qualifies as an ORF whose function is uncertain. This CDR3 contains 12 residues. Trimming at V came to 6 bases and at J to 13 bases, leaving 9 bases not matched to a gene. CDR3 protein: CASSPNRGEQFF. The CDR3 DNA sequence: TGCGCCAGCAGCCCGAACAGGGGAGAACAGTTCTTC.

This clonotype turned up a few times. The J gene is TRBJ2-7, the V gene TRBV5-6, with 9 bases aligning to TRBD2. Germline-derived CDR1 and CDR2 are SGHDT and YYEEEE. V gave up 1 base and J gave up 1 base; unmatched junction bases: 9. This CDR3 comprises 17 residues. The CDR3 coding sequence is TGTGCCAGCAGCTTGTACCGCGGGGGGGCCATTTCCTACGAGCAGTACTTC. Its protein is CASSLYRGGAISYEQYF.

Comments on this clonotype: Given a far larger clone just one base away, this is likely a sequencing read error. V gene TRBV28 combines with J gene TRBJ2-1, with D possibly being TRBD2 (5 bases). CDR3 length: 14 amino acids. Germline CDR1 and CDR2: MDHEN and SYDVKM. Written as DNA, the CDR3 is TGTGCCACCAGTTTTCGGGGTTCCTACAATGAGCAGTTCTTC. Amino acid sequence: CATSFRGSYNEQFF.

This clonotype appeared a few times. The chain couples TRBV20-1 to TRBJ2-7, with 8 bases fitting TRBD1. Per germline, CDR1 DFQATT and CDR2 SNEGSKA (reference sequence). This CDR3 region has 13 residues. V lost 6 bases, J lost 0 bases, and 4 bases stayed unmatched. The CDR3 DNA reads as TGCAGTGCCCGGACAGGGAACTCCTACGAGCAGTACTTC. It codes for CSARTGNSYEQYF.

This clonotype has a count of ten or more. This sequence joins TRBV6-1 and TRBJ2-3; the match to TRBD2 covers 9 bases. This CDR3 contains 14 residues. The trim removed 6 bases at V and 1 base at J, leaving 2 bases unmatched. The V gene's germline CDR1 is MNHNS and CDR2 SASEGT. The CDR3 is CASRKRGGTDTQYF. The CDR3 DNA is TGTGCCAGCAGGAAGCGGGGGGGCACAGATACGCAGTATTTT.

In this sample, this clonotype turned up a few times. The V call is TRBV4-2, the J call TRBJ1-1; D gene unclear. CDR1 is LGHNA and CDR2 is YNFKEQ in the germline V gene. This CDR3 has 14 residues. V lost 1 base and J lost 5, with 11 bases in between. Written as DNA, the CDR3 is TGTGCCAGCAGCCAAGGGACCTTATGGACTGAAGCTTTCTTT. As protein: CASSQGTLWTEAFF.

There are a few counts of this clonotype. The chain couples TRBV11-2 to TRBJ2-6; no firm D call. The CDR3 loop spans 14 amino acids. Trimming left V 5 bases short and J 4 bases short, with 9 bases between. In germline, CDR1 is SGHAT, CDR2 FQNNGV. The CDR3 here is CASSLYEGANVLTF. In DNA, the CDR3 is TGTGCCAGCAGCCTTTATGAAGGGGCCAACGTCCTGACTTTC. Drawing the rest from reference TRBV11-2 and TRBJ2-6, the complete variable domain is EAGVAQSPRYKIIEKRQSVAFWCNPISGHATLYWYQQILGQGPKLLIQFQNNGVVDDSQLPKDRFSAERLKGVDSTLKIQPAKLEDSAVYLCASSLYEGANVLTFGAGSRLTVL.

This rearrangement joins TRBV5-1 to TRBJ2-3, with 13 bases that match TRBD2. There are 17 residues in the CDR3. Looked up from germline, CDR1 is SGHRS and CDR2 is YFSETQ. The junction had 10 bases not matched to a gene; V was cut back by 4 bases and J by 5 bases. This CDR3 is CASSAGTSGAFGDTQYF. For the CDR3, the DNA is TGCGCCAGCAGCGCCGGGACTAGCGGGGCTTTTGGAGATACGCAGTATTTT.

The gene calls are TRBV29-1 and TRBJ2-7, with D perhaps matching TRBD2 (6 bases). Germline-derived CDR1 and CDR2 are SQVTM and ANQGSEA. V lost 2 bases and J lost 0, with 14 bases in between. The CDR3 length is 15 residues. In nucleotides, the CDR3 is TGCAGCGTTGAATACGAGGAGGGATACTCCTACGAGCAGTACTTC. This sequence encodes CSVEYEEGYSYEQYF.

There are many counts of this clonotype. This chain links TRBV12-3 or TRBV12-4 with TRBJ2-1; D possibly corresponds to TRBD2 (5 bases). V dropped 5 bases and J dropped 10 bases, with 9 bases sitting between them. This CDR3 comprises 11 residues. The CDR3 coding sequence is TGTGCCAGCAGTCTGGAGGAGGAGCAGTTCTTC. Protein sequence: CASSLEEEQFF.

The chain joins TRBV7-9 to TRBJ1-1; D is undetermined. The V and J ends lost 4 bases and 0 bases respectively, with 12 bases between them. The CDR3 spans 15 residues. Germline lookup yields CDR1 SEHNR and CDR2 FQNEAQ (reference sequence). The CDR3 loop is CASSYREGLNTEAFF. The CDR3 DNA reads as TGTGCCAGCAGCTATAGGGAGGGATTGAACACTGAAGCTTTCTTT.

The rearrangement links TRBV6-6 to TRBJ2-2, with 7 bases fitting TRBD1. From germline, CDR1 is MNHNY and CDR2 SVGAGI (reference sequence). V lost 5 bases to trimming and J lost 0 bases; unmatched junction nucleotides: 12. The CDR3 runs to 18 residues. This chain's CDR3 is CASSPWYRGRTNTGELFF. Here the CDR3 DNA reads TGTGCCAGCAGTCCCTGGTATAGGGGGCGAACGAACACCGGGGAGCTGTTTTTT.

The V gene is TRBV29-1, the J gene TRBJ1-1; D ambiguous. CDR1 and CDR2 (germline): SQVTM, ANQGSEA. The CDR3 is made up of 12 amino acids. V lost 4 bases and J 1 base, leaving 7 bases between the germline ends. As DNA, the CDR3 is TGCAGCGTTGTTGAGGGGAACACTGAAGCTTTCTTT. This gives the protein CSVVEGNTEAFF.

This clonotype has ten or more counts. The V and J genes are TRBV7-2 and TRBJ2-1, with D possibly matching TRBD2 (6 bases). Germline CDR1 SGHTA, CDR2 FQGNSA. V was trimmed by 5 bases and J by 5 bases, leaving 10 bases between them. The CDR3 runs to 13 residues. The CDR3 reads CASSKTSHNEQFF. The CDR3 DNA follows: TGTGCCAGCAGCAAGACTAGTCACAATGAGCAGTTCTTC.

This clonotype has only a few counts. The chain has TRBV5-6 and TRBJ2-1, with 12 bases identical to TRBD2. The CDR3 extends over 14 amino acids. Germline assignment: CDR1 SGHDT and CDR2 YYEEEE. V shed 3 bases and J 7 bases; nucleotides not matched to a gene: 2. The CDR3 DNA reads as TGTGCCAGCAGCTCGACTAGCGGGAGTAATGAGCAGTTCTTC. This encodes CASSSTSGSNEQFF.

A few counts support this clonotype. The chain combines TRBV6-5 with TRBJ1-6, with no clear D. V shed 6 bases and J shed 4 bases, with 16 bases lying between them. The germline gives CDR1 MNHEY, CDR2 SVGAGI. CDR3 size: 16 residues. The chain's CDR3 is CASSSPDSPYNSPLHF. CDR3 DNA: TGTGCCAGCAGCAGCCCCGATAGTCCTTATAATTCACCCCTCCACTTT.

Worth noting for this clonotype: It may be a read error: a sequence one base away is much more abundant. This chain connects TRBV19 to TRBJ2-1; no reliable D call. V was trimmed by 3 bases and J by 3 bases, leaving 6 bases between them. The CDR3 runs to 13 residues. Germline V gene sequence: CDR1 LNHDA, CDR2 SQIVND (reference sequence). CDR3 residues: CASSMASYNEQFF. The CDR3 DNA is TGTGCCAGTAGTATGGCCAGCTACAATGAGCAGTTCTTC.

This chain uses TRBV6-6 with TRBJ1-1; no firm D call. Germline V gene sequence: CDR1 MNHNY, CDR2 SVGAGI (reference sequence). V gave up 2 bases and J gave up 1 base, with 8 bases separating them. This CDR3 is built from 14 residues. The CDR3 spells CASSYEGPNTEAFF. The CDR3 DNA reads TGTGCCAGCAGTTACGAGGGTCCGAACACTGAAGCTTTCTTT.

The CDR3 spells CASRGGPGELFF. In DNA, the CDR3 is TGTGCCAGCAGGGGGGGACCCGGGGAGCTGTTTTTT. The V and J genes are TRBV9 and TRBJ2-2; TRBD2 is a possible D gene (6 bases). Trimming cost V 5 bases and J 6 bases, with 8 bases left between them. The CDR3 covers 12 residues. Germline V gene lookup returns CDR1 SGDLS and CDR2 YYNGEE.

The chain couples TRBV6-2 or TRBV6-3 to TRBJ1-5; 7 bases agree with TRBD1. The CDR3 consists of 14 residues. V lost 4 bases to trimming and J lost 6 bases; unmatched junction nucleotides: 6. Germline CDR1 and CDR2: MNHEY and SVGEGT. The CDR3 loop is CASSSTRGSQPQHF. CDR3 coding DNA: TGTGCCAGCAGTTCTACCAGGGGGAGTCAGCCCCAGCATTTT.

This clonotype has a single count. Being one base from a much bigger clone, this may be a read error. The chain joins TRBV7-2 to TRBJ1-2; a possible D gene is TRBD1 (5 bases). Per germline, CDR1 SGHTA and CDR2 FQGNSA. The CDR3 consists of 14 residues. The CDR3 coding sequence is TGTGCCAGCAGCCCCTGGGGGAGTCCCTATGGCAACACCTTC. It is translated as CASSPWGSPYGNTF.

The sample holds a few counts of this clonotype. In nucleotides, the CDR3 is TGTGCCAGCAGTTTAACAGGGGGGGGGGAGCAGTACGTC. Encoded protein: CASSLTGGGEQYV. J is TRBJ2-7 and V is TRBV28, with a tentative D call TRBD1 (8 bases). Trimming pared 2 bases from V and 7 bases from J, leaving 12 bases between. CDR1 is MDHEN, CDR2 SYDVKM, per germline. The length of the CDR3 is 13 residues.

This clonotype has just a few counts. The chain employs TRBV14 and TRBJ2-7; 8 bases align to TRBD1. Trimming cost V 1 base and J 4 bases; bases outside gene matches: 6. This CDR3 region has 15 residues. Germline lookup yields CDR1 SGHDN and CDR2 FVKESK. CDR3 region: CASSQGSRGPYEQYV. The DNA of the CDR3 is TGTGCCAGCAGCCAAGGCAGCAGGGGGCCTTACGAGCAGTACGTC.

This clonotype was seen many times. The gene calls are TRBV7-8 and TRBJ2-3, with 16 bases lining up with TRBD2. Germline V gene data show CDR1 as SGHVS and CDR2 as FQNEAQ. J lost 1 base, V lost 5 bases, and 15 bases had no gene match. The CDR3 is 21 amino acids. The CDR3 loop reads CASSNPRKGLAGGGGTDTQYF. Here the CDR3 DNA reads TGTGCCAGCAGCAATCCCCGAAAGGGACTAGCGGGGGGGGGAGGCACAGATACGCAGTATTTT.